The 10 T cell receptor beta chains presented below share a single source sample, sequenced in a study of cytomegalovirus exposure and HLA in healthy donors. Researchers ran the PCR with 60 Vbeta and 13 Jbeta primers. Using immunoSEQ multiplex PCR, the repertoire was profiled, and TCRdb retains in-frame clones only, with some absent. The profile shows about 160,000 clones, roughly 81% of them singletons. The sample was PBMCs. These receptors originate from a man younger than 35 in good health and CMV-seropositive.

This rearrangement joins TRBV28 to TRBJ2-7; 11 nucleotides match TRBD2. J lost 4 bases, V lost 5 bases, and 7 bases had no gene match. CDR1 is MDHEN, CDR2 SYDVKM, per germline. The CDR3 sequence is 15 residues long. The CDR3 loop reads CASSAPLAGGYEQYF. The CDR3 DNA is TGTGCCAGCAGTGCGCCGCTAGCGGGGGGATACGAGCAGTACTTC.

The CDR3: CASNLLGQNTGELFF. The CDR3 DNA reads as TGTGCCAGCAATTTGCTGGGACAGAACACCGGGGAGCTGTTTTTT. This chain links TRBV6-1 with TRBJ2-2; a possible D gene is TRBD1 (6 bases). The CDR3 extends over 15 amino acids. Trimming took 7 bases from V and 1 from J, leaving 13 bases between them. Germline loops: CDR1 MNHNS, CDR2 SASEGT.

The genes are TRBV7-2 and TRBJ1-4; D is perhaps TRBD1 (5 bases). Germline values: CDR1 SGHTA, CDR2 FQGNSA. This CDR3 comprises 17 residues. V gave up 1 base and J gave up 5 bases, with 17 bases separating them. The CDR3 is CASSLEFPSAGNEKLFF. The CDR3, as DNA: TGTGCCAGCAGCTTAGAGTTTCCCTCCGCAGGGAATGAAAAACTGTTTTTT.

The chain joins TRBV5-1 to TRBJ2-1, with a weak D call TRBD2 (5 bases). Per the germline V gene, CDR1 is SGHRS and CDR2 is YFSETQ. The CDR3 totals 15 residues. V lost 4 bases and J lost 6, with 17 bases in between. The CDR3 sequence: CASSQASSRGNEQFF. The CDR3, as DNA: TGCGCCAGCAGCCAGGCTAGCTCCCGAGGCAATGAGCAGTTCTTC.

This chain links TRBV29-1 with TRBJ2-2; 7 nucleotides agree with TRBD1. The CDR3 is made up of 13 amino acids. Germline V CDR1 and CDR2: SQVTM, ANQGSEA. Trimming at V came to 6 bases and at J to 7 bases, leaving 8 bases not matched to a gene. CDR3 protein: CSVMTGRSGELFF. In DNA, the CDR3 is TGCAGCGTAATGACAGGGAGAAGCGGGGAGCTGTTTTTT.

This clone was counted a single time. V and J are TRBV15 and TRBJ2-1; 12 bases fit TRBD2. The CDR3 is 17 residues long. CDR1 and CDR2 (germline): LNHNV, YYDKDF (reference sequence). Trimming removed 2 bases from V and 4 bases from J; junction bases left unmatched: 6. The CDR3 nucleotides read TGTGCCACCAGCAGAAGTCTAACTAGCGGGGGGTACAATGAGCAGTTCTTC. This sequence encodes CATSRSLTSGGYNEQFF. The whole variable domain, remainder taken from reference TRBV15 and TRBJ2-1, is DAMVIQNPRYQVTQFGKPVTLSCSQTLNHNVMYWYQQKSSQAPKLLFHYYDKDFNNEADTPDNFQSRRPNTSFCFLDIRSPGLGDTAMYLCATSRSLTSGGYNEQFFGPGTRLTVL.

As concerns this clone: This CDR3 is also generated by other DNA sequences in the sample. CDR3: CASSLTAGGYNEQFF. The DNA of the CDR3 is TGTGCCAGCAGCTTGACAGCGGGAGGGTACAATGAGCAGTTCTTC. The genes are TRBV5-4 and TRBJ2-1, with TRBD2 matching over 10 bases. The germline CDR1 and CDR2 sequences are SGHNT and YYREEE (reference sequence). With 1 base clipped from V and 4 bases from J, the junction kept 2 bases outside the gene matches. CDR3 length: 15 residues. Using reference TRBV5-4 and TRBJ2-1 for the parts outside the CDR3, the full variable domain is ETGVTQSPTHLIKTRGQQVTLRCSSQSGHNTVSWYQQALGQGPQFIFQYYREEENGRGNFPPRFSGLQFPNYSSELNVNALELDDSALYLCASSLTAGGYNEQFFGPGTRLTVL.

This sequence joins TRBV5-1 and TRBJ2-5; D not certain. The J call is uncertain, as TRBJ2-7 better fits the DNA end. The germline V gene encodes CDR1 SGHRS and CDR2 YFSETQ. The CDR3 is 13 residues long. CDR3 amino acids: CASSFDTSYEQYF. CDR3 DNA: TGCGCCAGCAGCTTCGACACTTCCTACGAGCAGTACTTC.

The V call is TRBV10-3, the J call TRBJ2-7; TRBD1 matches at 9 bases. Germline V gives CDR1 ENHRY, CDR2 SYGVKD. V lost 5 bases and J lost 3; bases outside the gene matches: 8. This CDR3 has 15 residues. The CDR3 region is CAISTSTTGGYEQYF. The CDR3 DNA reads as TGTGCCATCAGTACATCTACGACAGGGGGCTACGAGCAGTACTTC.

This chain joins TRBV27 and TRBJ2-7; the match to TRBD1 covers 12 bases. The CDR3 is 14 amino acids. CDR1 and CDR2 from the germline V gene are MNHEY and SMNVEV (reference sequence). V gave up 4 bases and J gave up 7 bases; unmatched junction bases: 5. DNA of the CDR3: TGTGCCAGCAGTTCGGGACAGGGGGCGTGGGAGCAGTACTTC. It yields the protein CASSSGQGAWEQYF.